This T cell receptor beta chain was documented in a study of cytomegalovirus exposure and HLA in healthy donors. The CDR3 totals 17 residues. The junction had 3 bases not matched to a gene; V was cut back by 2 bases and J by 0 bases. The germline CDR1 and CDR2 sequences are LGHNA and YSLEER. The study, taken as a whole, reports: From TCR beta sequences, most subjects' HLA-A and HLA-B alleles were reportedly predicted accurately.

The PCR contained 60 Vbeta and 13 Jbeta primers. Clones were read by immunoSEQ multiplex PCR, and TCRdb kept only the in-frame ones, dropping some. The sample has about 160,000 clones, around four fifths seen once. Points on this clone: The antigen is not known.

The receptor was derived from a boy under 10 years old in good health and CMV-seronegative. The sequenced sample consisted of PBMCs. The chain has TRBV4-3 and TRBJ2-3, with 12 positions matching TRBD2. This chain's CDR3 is CASSQRTSGTSTDTQYF. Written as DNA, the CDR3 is TGCGCCAGCAGCCAAAGGACTAGCGGGACCAGCACAGATACGCAGTATTTT.